Following are 20 T cell receptor beta chains from one sample sequenced in a study of blood T cell repertoires in COVID-19. The repertoire was sequenced with immunoSEQ multiplex PCR; TCRdb's copy has only in-frame clones and lacks some. Of tens of thousands of clones detected, about nine tenths appear once; the ten largest clones hold roughly 5%. What was sequenced was peripheral blood. The receptors stem from a human donor in a cohort sampled during active COVID-19.

This rearrangement joins TRBV3-1 (or the pseudogene TRBV3-2) to TRBJ2-7, with 10 nucleotides matching TRBD1. Trimming removed 4 bases from V and 6 bases from J; junction bases left unmatched: 6. Germline V gives CDR1 LGHDT, CDR2 YNNKEL (reference sequence). The CDR3 runs to 14 residues. The CDR3 loop is CASSPGQGVVEQYF. DNA for the CDR3: TGTGCCAGCAGCCCCGGACAGGGGGTAGTCGAGCAGTACTTC.

The genes are TRBV18 and TRBJ2-2, with 10 bases identical to TRBD1. Germline values: CDR1 KGHSH, CDR2 LQKENI. This CDR3 spans 19 amino acids. J gave up 4 bases and V 1 base, and 12 bases lay outside the gene matches. CDR3 DNA: TGTGCCAGCTCACCACGCTGGCTTGAGGGACAGGGGTCCACCGGGGAGCTGTTTTTT. It encodes CASSPRWLEGQGSTGELFF.

This clone has a handful of counts. The CDR3 sequence: CASSAGVGGASDTQYF. The CDR3 DNA is TGTGCCAGCAGCGCCGGCGTGGGGGGAGCGTCAGATACGCAGTATTTT. The chain joins TRBV9 to TRBJ2-3; the D gene is possibly TRBD2 (6 bases). This CDR3 region has 16 residues. Per germline, CDR1 SGDLS and CDR2 YYNGEE. Between the trimmed V and J ends, which lost 3 bases and 4 bases, there was a span of 18 bases.

The chain couples TRBV27 to TRBJ2-3; no clear D. The length of the CDR3 is 16 residues. Trimming took off 6 bases at V and 1 base at J, with 17 bases between the two ends. Germline assignment: CDR1 MNHEY and CDR2 SMNVEV (reference sequence). The CDR3: CASSQPARLGTDTQYF. The CDR3 bases are TGTGCCAGCAGCCAACCGGCTAGGTTGGGCACAGATACGCAGTATTTT.

V gene TRBV11-2 combines with J gene TRBJ1-2, with TRBD1 matching 7 bases. The CDR3 length is 15 residues. Germline CDR1 SGHAT, CDR2 FQNNGV. V was pared by 5 bases and J by 1 base, with 7 bases of the junction left unmatched. CDR3 in amino acids: CASSGRGTVNYGYTF. Written as DNA, the CDR3 is TGTGCCAGCAGCGGCCGTGGGACAGTTAACTATGGCTACACCTTC.

The chain couples TRBV5-4 to TRBJ2-7; 12 bases match TRBD1. Germline V gene data show CDR1 as SGHNT and CDR2 as YYREEE (reference sequence). V was clipped by 4 bases and J by 5 bases; unmatched bases: 10. This CDR3 comprises 16 residues. Written as DNA, the CDR3 is TGTGCCAGCAGCCTGGGAGGGACAGGGGGCGTGAACGAGCAGTACTTC. Amino acid sequence: CASSLGGTGGVNEQYF.

The V gene is TRBV6-5, the J gene TRBJ2-7; 9 positions agree with TRBD1. Germline V lookup: CDR1 MNHEY, CDR2 SVGAGI. Losses at the gene ends were 2 bases for V and 5 bases for J; bases not matched to a gene: 7. The CDR3 covers 15 residues. CDR3 residues: CASSYGGTGIHEQYF. The CDR3 region has the DNA TGTGCCAGCAGTTACGGTGGGACAGGGATCCACGAGCAGTACTTC.

The V call is TRBV13, the J call TRBJ2-7; D uncertain. V was cut by 1 base and J by 1 base, with 17 bases left in between. This CDR3 comprises 17 residues. CDR1 is PRHDT and CDR2 is FYEKMQ in the germline V gene (reference sequence). The CDR3 region has the DNA TGTGCCAGCAGCTTAGTGCACAGCTCAAAAGCATCCTACGAGCAGTACTTC. Its translation: CASSLVHSSKASYEQYF. Drawing the rest from reference TRBV13 and TRBJ2-7, the complete variable domain is AAGVIQSPRHLIKEKRETATLKCYPIPRHDTVYWYQQGPGQDPQFLISFYEKMQSDKGSIPDRFSAQQFSDYHSELNMSSLELGDSALYFCASSLVHSSKASYEQYFGPGTRLTVT.

V is TRBV28 and J is TRBJ2-7; a possible D gene is TRBD1 (6 bases). CDR1 and CDR2 from the germline V gene are MDHEN and SYDVKM. V gave up 2 bases and J gave up 0 bases, with 8 bases separating them. This CDR3 region has 14 residues. The CDR3 sequence: CASSLRGTSYEQYF. CDR3 coding DNA: TGTGCCAGCAGTTTAAGGGGGACCTCCTACGAGCAGTACTTC.

This chain links TRBV14 with TRBJ1-2, with D tentatively TRBD1 (6 bases). Per germline, CDR1 SGHDN and CDR2 FVKESK. CDR3 size: 13 residues. V lost 6 bases and J 8 bases, leaving 16 bases between the germline ends. The CDR3 region has the DNA TGTGCCAGCAGTCGACAGGCCCAAGTCGGCTACACCTTC. Its translation: CASSRQAQVGYTF.

V usage is TRBV5-1 and J usage is TRBJ1-1, with D possibly being TRBD1 (6 bases). Looked up from germline, CDR1 is SGHRS and CDR2 is YFSETQ. The CDR3 is 14 residues long. Trimming removed 5 bases at V and 1 base at J, with 12 bases between. The CDR3 bases are TGCGCCAGCAGACGGACAGATAGGAACACTGAAGCTTTCTTT. It translates to CASRRTDRNTEAFF.

The J gene is TRBJ2-2, the V gene TRBV6-2 or TRBV6-3; TRBD2 matches at 9 bases. Germline V lookup: CDR1 MNHEY, CDR2 SVGEGT. The CDR3 covers 15 residues. The V and J ends lost 2 bases and 6 bases, in that order; junction bases with no gene match: 4. CDR3 DNA sequence: TGTGCCAGCAGTTACGTGGGACTAGCAGCCGGGGAGCTGTTTTTT. It specifies CASSYVGLAAGELFF.

This clone was seen a few times. The chain recombines TRBV9 with TRBJ1-3, with D unclear. Germline CDR1 is SGDLS and CDR2 is YYNGEE. The CDR3 is 15 amino acids. V lost 0 bases and J 2 bases, leaving 9 bases between the germline ends. The DNA of the CDR3 is TGTGCCAGCAGCGTAGGCGGGAGCACTGGAAACACCATATATTTT. Amino acid sequence: CASSVGGSTGNTIYF.

V and J are TRBV5-1 and TRBJ1-1, with TRBD1 as a possible D gene (6 bases). The CDR3 is made up of 15 amino acids. Per germline, CDR1 SGHRS and CDR2 YFSETQ. Trimming shortened V by 4 bases and J by 4 bases, and 17 bases separated the two germline ends. CDR3 in DNA: TGCGCCAGCAGCGAGCAACAGGGAAAAGGCACTGAAGCTTTCTTT. Its protein is CASSEQQGKGTEAFF.

The chain is built from TRBV2 and TRBJ2-3, with 7 bases matching TRBD1. Trimming cost V 6 bases and J 1 base; bases outside gene matches: 7. Germline loops: CDR1 SNHLY, CDR2 FYNNEI. The CDR3 spans 15 residues. The CDR3 sequence: CASRMQGVGTDTQYF. The DNA of the CDR3 is TGTGCCAGCAGAATGCAGGGGGTGGGCACAGATACGCAGTATTTT.

This clone appeared a single time. The chain carries TRBV7-9 and TRBJ1-1; D possibly corresponds to TRBD1 (6 bases). The CDR3 covers 17 residues. V lost 4 bases to trimming and J lost 0 bases, with 18 bases between them. Germline V gene lookup returns CDR1 SEHNR and CDR2 FQNEAQ (reference sequence). In DNA form, the CDR3 reads TGTGCCAGCAGCTCGGACAGCCAAATGGCCTTGAACACTGAAGCTTTCTTT. Its protein product is CASSSDSQMALNTEAFF.

The table lists this clone with a count of one. V gene TRBV9 combines with J gene TRBJ1-2; 12 bases agree with TRBD1. Germline trimming cut 5 bases from V and 8 bases from J; bases unmatched to any gene: 7. The CDR3 loop spans 14 amino acids. Germline CDR1 reads SGDLS; CDR2 reads YYNGEE. CDR3 nucleotide sequence: TGTGCCAGCAGGTCCGGGACAGGGGGCGAGGGCTACACCTTC. It yields the protein CASRSGTGGEGYTF.

This chain links TRBV7-2 with TRBJ2-5; 9 bases map to TRBD2. Germline CDR1 is SGHTA and CDR2 is FQGNSA. This CDR3 contains 15 residues. The J segment lost 5 bases and the V segment lost 4 bases, leaving 8 bases of the junction unmatched. CDR3 DNA: TGTGCCAGCAGCTCGGGCGGGAGGGCGTCTGAGACCCAGTACTTC. Protein: CASSSGGRASETQYF.

This sequence joins TRBV7-3 and TRBJ1-1; D is unresolved. Germline V CDR1 and CDR2: SGHTA, FQGTGA. The CDR3 has 13 residues. Trimming pared 5 bases from V and 0 bases from J, leaving 7 bases between. The CDR3 loop is CASSQQLNTEAFF. The CDR3 nucleotides are TGTGCCAGCAGCCAACAGCTGAACACTGAAGCTTTCTTT.

This chain connects TRBV24-1 to TRBJ1-2; 7 nucleotides line up with TRBD1. CDR1 and CDR2 (germline): KGHDR, SFDVKD. The CDR3 runs to 14 residues. V was clipped by 4 bases and J by 5 bases; unmatched bases: 6. For the CDR3, the DNA is TGTGCCACCAGTGAGTCGGGACAGCGATATGGCTACACCTTC. It encodes CATSESGQRYGYTF.